Each of the 32 T cell receptor beta chains below was sequenced from the same sample in a study of cytomegalovirus exposure and HLA in healthy donors. Primers for the PCR totalled 60 Vbeta and 13 Jbeta. Clones were read by immunoSEQ multiplex PCR, and TCRdb kept only the in-frame ones, dropping some. This table holds more than 85,000 clones, roughly 76% found once. Sequencing input: PBMCs. The source is a man aged 25 to 40 in good health and CMV-seropositive.

This clone occurred once. The rearrangement joins TRBV30 to TRBJ1-3; D remains ambiguous. The CDR3 runs 15 residues. Germline V lookup: CDR1 GTSNPN, CDR2 SVGIG (reference sequence). Trimming removed 5 bases from V and 0 bases from J, with 14 bases in between. This chain's CDR3 is CAWGPPGISGNTIYF. The CDR3, as DNA: TGTGCCTGGGGGCCCCCGGGGATCTCTGGAAACACCATATATTTT. The entire variable domain, with the rest obtained from reference TRBV30 and TRBJ1-3, is as follows: SQTIHQWPATLVQPVGSPLSLECTVEGTSNPNLYWYRQAAGRGLQLLFYSVGIGQISSEVPQNLSASRPQDRQFILSSKKLLLSDSGFYLCAWGPPGISGNTIYFGEGSWLTVV.

This sequence joins TRBV29-1 and TRBJ1-1; 7 nucleotides agree with TRBD1. The J segment lost 0 bases and the V segment lost 3 bases, leaving 10 bases of the junction unmatched. CDR3 length: 16 residues. Germline V lookup: CDR1 SQVTM, CDR2 ANQGSEA. The CDR3 DNA sequence: TGCAGCGTTGATACCCAGGGCAGGGGGATGAACACTGAAGCTTTCTTT. It encodes CSVDTQGRGMNTEAFF.

This chain links TRBV2 with TRBJ1-6, with D perhaps matching TRBD1 (6 bases). CDR1 is SNHLY and CDR2 is FYNNEI in the germline V gene. V dropped 7 bases and J dropped 10 bases, with 17 bases sitting between them. The CDR3 contains 14 residues. The CDR3 loop is CASKPGGRQSPLHF. CDR3 sequence (DNA): TGTGCCAGCAAACCGGGGGGGCGCCAATCACCCCTCCACTTT.

Points on this clone: Mismatch with germline at one junction end may stem from a read error. This chain connects TRBV7-7 to TRBJ2-5, with TRBD2 as a possible D gene (6 bases). The CDR3 extends over 14 amino acids. Germline assignment: CDR1 SSHAT and CDR2 FNYEAQ (reference sequence). The CDR3 is CASSPSRAGETQYF. The CDR3 nucleotides are TGTGCTAGCAGCCCGTCTCGGGCGGGGGAGACCCAGTACTTC.

CDR3 nucleotide sequence: TGTGCCAGCTCACCAATTTCCGGGACACCGAACACCGGGGAGCTGTTTTTT. Amino acid sequence: CASSPISGTPNTGELFF. The V and J genes are TRBV18 and TRBJ2-2, with TRBD1 as a possible D gene (6 bases). Trimming took off 2 bases at V and 0 bases at J, with 13 bases between the two ends. Germline V gene data show CDR1 as KGHSH and CDR2 as LQKENI. The CDR3 consists of 17 residues.

This sequence joins TRBV29-1 and TRBJ1-4; weak D call: TRBD1 (6 bases). The CDR3 sequence is 13 residues long. Trimming cost V 7 bases and J 5 bases, with 14 bases left between them. Germline V gives CDR1 SQVTM, CDR2 ANQGSEA. Here the CDR3 reads CSAEQGPNEKLFF. The CDR3 nucleotides are TGCAGCGCCGAACAGGGCCCGAATGAAAAACTGTTTTTT.

This clone was observed a few times. The V gene is TRBV19, the J gene TRBJ1-3, with D perhaps TRBD1 (6 bases). There are 16 residues in the CDR3. V was shortened by 3 bases and J by 5 bases, with 17 bases between the two germline ends. CDR1 is LNHDA, CDR2 SQIVND, per germline (reference sequence). CDR3 DNA sequence: TGTGCCAGTAGTATTAGCCACCACAGGGCACGAAACACCATATATTTT. This codes for CASSISHHRARNTIYF.

V is TRBV15 and J is TRBJ1-3, with D perhaps matching TRBD1 (5 bases). The CDR3 totals 14 residues. Trimming took off 11 bases at V and 0 bases at J, with 14 bases between the two ends. CDR1 is LNHNV and CDR2 is YYDKDF in the germline V gene (reference sequence). CDR3 in amino acids: CAVGGAFSGNTIYF. Written as DNA, the CDR3 is TGTGCCGTCGGGGGAGCCTTCTCTGGAAACACCATATATTTT.

This chain connects TRBV6-1 to TRBJ2-5; 8 nucleotides line up with TRBD2. There are 14 residues in the CDR3. The trim removed 1 base at V and 7 bases at J, leaving 5 bases unmatched. Germline CDR1 and CDR2: MNHNS and SASEGT. CDR3 region: CASSEEIAGRTQYF. CDR3 nucleotides: TGTGCCAGCAGTGAAGAAATAGCGGGGAGGACCCAGTACTTC.

This clone was seen a handful of times. The chain carries TRBV29-1 and TRBJ2-1; D not resolved. The V end was cut by 4 bases, the J end by 8 bases, with 6 bases between. The CDR3 spans 10 residues. Germline V CDR1 and CDR2: SQVTM, ANQGSEA. The CDR3 sequence is CSVVVYEQFF. The DNA of the CDR3 is TGCAGCGTTGTAGTTTATGAGCAGTTCTTC.

The chain has TRBV7-2 and TRBJ1-1; the D gene is possibly TRBD1 (5 bases). Between the trimmed V and J ends, which lost 5 bases and 4 bases, there was a span of 17 bases. CDR1 and CDR2 from the germline V gene are SGHTA and FQGNSA. The CDR3 sequence is 15 residues long. CDR3 in amino acids: CASSRGWTKGTEAFF. DNA of the CDR3: TGTGCCAGCAGCCGGGGGTGGACGAAGGGCACTGAAGCTTTCTTT.

The CDR3 nucleotides read TGTGCCAGCAGCTTAGCACGGACAGGGGCGACCGGGGAGCTGTTTTTT. This translates into CASSLARTGATGELFF. The rearrangement links TRBV7-8 to TRBJ2-2; the match to TRBD1 covers 9 bases. The V segment lost 0 bases and the J segment 5 bases; nucleotides outside the gene matches: 4. In germline, CDR1 is SGHVS, CDR2 FQNEAQ. The CDR3 consists of 16 residues.

The genes are TRBV7-2 and TRBJ2-7, with TRBD1 matching 7 bases. The CDR3 is made up of 14 amino acids. Germline V gene data show CDR1 as SGHTA and CDR2 as FQGNSA. Trimming cost V 8 bases and J 3 bases; bases outside gene matches: 10. CDR3: CASCSQTGHYEQYF. The CDR3, as DNA: TGTGCCAGCTGCTCCCAGACAGGGCACTACGAGCAGTACTTC.

The sample holds a few counts of this clone. The gene calls are TRBV28 and TRBJ2-6; D perhaps matches TRBD1 (6 bases). The CDR3 length is 14 residues. Germline V gene lookup returns CDR1 MDHEN and CDR2 SYDVKM. Trimming took off 10 bases at V and 4 bases at J, with 14 bases between the two ends. The CDR3 reads CATEGVFGANVLTF. In DNA form, the CDR3 reads TGTGCCACCGAGGGGGTATTCGGGGCCAACGTCCTGACTTTC. The full variable domain, its missing parts supplied by reference TRBV28 and TRBJ2-6, is DVKVTQSSRYLVKRTGEKVFLECVQDMDHENMFWYRQDPGLGLRLIYFSYDVKMKEKGDIPEGYSVSREKKERFSLILESASTNQTSMYLCATEGVFGANVLTFGAGSRLTVL.

This clone came up once. This chain uses TRBV27 with TRBJ1-5; no reliable D call. The V gene's germline CDR1 is MNHEY and CDR2 SMNVEV (reference sequence). Trimming removed 3 bases from V and 4 bases from J, with 13 bases in between. The CDR3 sequence is 15 residues long. The CDR3 loop reads CASSLEGRENQPQHF. In DNA, the CDR3 is TGTGCCAGCAGTTTGGAGGGTCGGGAGAATCAGCCCCAGCATTTT.

This clone was observed a single time. The V call is TRBV18, the J call TRBJ1-1, with TRBD1 as a possible D gene (5 bases). The CDR3 consists of 13 residues. The germline V and J ends were trimmed by 6 bases and 4 bases, with 12 bases remaining between them. CDR1 and CDR2 from the germline V gene are KGHSH and LQKENI. The CDR3 bases are TGTGCCAGCTCCCGGCGGGGGGGCACTGAAGCTTTCTTT. This sequence encodes CASSRRGGTEAFF.

This chain links TRBV7-8 with TRBJ1-1; TRBD1 matches 7 bases. The germline V gene encodes CDR1 SGHVS and CDR2 FQNEAQ. V shed 5 bases and J 5 bases; nucleotides not matched to a gene: 8. The CDR3 extends over 14 amino acids. CDR3 region: CASSILTGRTEAFF. The DNA for the CDR3 is TGTGCCAGCAGCATATTGACAGGGCGAACTGAAGCTTTCTTT.

J is TRBJ2-5 and V is TRBV5-1, with TRBD2 matching over 10 bases. V lost 0 bases, J lost 5 bases, and 10 bases stayed unmatched. Germline V gives CDR1 SGHRS, CDR2 YFSETQ. CDR3 length equals 17 residues. The CDR3 here is CASSLVISSGGDETQYF. In nucleotides, the CDR3 is TGCGCCAGCAGCTTGGTAATCAGCAGCGGGGGGGATGAGACCCAGTACTTC.

The chain links TRBV7-2 to TRBJ2-3; 8 bases are a match to TRBD1. The V gene end was trimmed by 1 base and the J gene end by 2 bases; junction bases not matched to a gene: 8. CDR3 length equals 17 residues. Germline CDR1 and CDR2: SGHTA and FQGNSA. This CDR3 reads CASSLVYRDRYTDTQYF. As DNA, the CDR3 is TGTGCCAGCAGCTTAGTTTATCGGGACAGGTACACAGATACGCAGTATTTT.

This chain joins TRBV20-1 and TRBJ2-7; possible D gene TRBD2, 5 bases. Trimming shortened V by 6 bases and J by 2 bases, and 5 bases separated the two germline ends. The CDR3 is 10 amino acids. Germline CDR1 is DFQATT and CDR2 is SNEGSKA (reference sequence). The CDR3 nucleotides are TGCAGTGCCGGGGCCTACGAGCAGTACTTC. Its protein product is CSAGAYEQYF.

This chain joins TRBV30 and TRBJ2-5; perhaps TRBD1 as D (6 bases). The germline V gene encodes CDR1 GTSNPN and CDR2 SVGIG (reference sequence). The V end was cut by 0 bases, the J end by 5 bases, with 10 bases between. This CDR3 spans 13 amino acids. CDR3 region: CAWSVQGGETQYF. The DNA for the CDR3 is TGTGCCTGGAGTGTACAGGGCGGGGAGACCCAGTACTTC.

This clone has a handful of counts. The CDR3 DNA sequence: TGTGCCAGCAGCTCTACGACAGCCTTTAGGGTACTCGGGCAGTACTTC. Its protein is CASSSTTAFRVLGQYF. The V gene is TRBV2, the J gene TRBJ2-7; tentatively, D is TRBD1 (5 bases). CDR1 is SNHLY and CDR2 is FYNNEI in the germline V gene. The CDR3 sequence is 16 residues long. Trimming left V 6 bases short and J 9 bases short, with 27 bases between. Full variable domain (rest looked up from reference TRBV2 and TRBJ2-7): EPEVTQTPSHQVTQMGQEVILRCVPISNHLYFYWYRQILGQKVEFLVSFYNNEISEKSEIFDDQFSVERPDGSNFTLKIRSTKLEDSAMYFCASSSTTAFRVLGQYFGPGTRLTVT.

On this clone itself: Lacking the conserved final phenylalanine or tryptophan, this CDR3 likely reflects a read error. This chain uses TRBV11-2 with TRBJ2-7; 9 positions agree with TRBD1. The CDR3 covers 15 residues. Germline lookup yields CDR1 SGHAT and CDR2 FQNNGV. The J segment lost 4 bases and the V segment lost 4 bases, leaving 8 bases of the junction unmatched. CDR3 DNA sequence: TGTGCCAGCAGCTCGTTCCGGGACAGGGCATACGAGCAGTACCTC. Translating it yields CASSSFRDRAYEQYL.

The rearrangement links TRBV10-3 to TRBJ1-1; unclear D gene. The germline CDR1 and CDR2 sequences are ENHRY and SYGVKD. CDR3 length equals 11 residues. Trimming pared 8 bases from V and 5 bases from J, leaving 9 bases between. This CDR3 reads CAIRARTEAFF. The DNA for the CDR3 is TGTGCCATCCGTGCTCGTACTGAAGCTTTCTTT.

The genes are TRBV7-2 and TRBJ2-7; the D gene is possibly TRBD2 (7 bases). The germline V gene encodes CDR1 SGHTA and CDR2 FQGNSA. V lost 1 base and J lost 3, with 13 bases in between. This CDR3 contains 15 residues. This CDR3 is CASSLGGGQNYEQYF. CDR3 nucleotide sequence: TGTGCCAGCAGCTTAGGGGGGGGGCAGAACTACGAGCAGTACTTC.

This clone was picked up a small number of times. The chain has TRBV6-4 and TRBJ1-1; TRBD1 agrees at 8 bases. This CDR3 is 14 amino acids long. The junction had 3 bases not matched to a gene; V was cut back by 3 bases and J by 3 bases. CDR1 is MRHNA and CDR2 is SNTAGT in the germline V gene. CDR3 protein: CASSEQGGDTEAFF. As DNA, the CDR3 is TGTGCCAGCAGTGAACAGGGGGGGGACACTGAAGCTTTCTTT.

The chain recombines TRBV20-1 with TRBJ2-1; D call uncertain. From germline, CDR1 is DFQATT and CDR2 SNEGSKA (reference sequence). V lost 6 bases to trimming and J lost 7 bases, with 7 bases between them. The CDR3 contains 10 residues. CDR3 sequence: CSAPVNEQFF. The DNA for the CDR3 is TGCAGTGCCCCGGTGAATGAGCAGTTCTTC.

The chain recombines TRBV4-2 with TRBJ1-2; a weak D match, TRBD1 (5 bases). This CDR3 spans 15 amino acids. In germline, CDR1 is LGHNA, CDR2 YNFKEQ. Deletions cut 0 bases from V and 6 bases from J, with 14 bases between. CDR3 nucleotides: TGTGCCAGCAGCCAAGATCTGCGGGGGGGGGATGGCTACACCTTC. It is translated as CASSQDLRGGDGYTF.

This clone has more than one count but fewer than ten. CDR3 amino acids: CASSELGNQPQHF. The CDR3 bases are TGTGCCAGCAGTGAACTCGGTAATCAGCCCCAGCATTTT. The chain employs TRBV6-1 and TRBJ1-5; D is uncertain. Germline V CDR1 and CDR2: MNHNS, SASEGT. This CDR3 contains 13 residues. Trimming cost V 2 bases and J 4 bases, with 6 bases left between them.

The chain carries TRBV5-1 and TRBJ2-1; 9 bases match TRBD2. The V segment lost 0 bases and the J segment 7 bases; nucleotides outside the gene matches: 8. The CDR3 spans 16 residues. Germline CDR1 and CDR2: SGHRS and YFSETQ. The CDR3 region is CASSLAGTSSGNEQFF. CDR3 DNA: TGCGCCAGCAGCTTGGCCGGGACTAGCTCGGGGAATGAGCAGTTCTTC. Filled out from reference TRBV5-1 and TRBJ2-1, the complete variable domain reads KAGVTQTPRYLIKTRGQQVTLSCSPISGHRSVSWYQQTPGQGLQFLFEYFSETQRNKGNFPGRFSGRQFSNSRSEMNVSTLELGDSALYLCASSLAGTSSGNEQFFGPGTRLTVL.

The chain recombines TRBV6-5 with TRBJ1-1, with 8 bases matching TRBD1. Germline V gives CDR1 MNHEY, CDR2 SVGAGI. Unmatched junction bases numbered 6, after V lost 4 bases and J lost 5 bases. The CDR3 loop spans 14 amino acids. The CDR3 is CASSFDRGRTEAFF. The CDR3 DNA reads TGTGCCAGCAGTTTCGACAGGGGAAGGACTGAAGCTTTCTTT.

V gene TRBV9 combines with J gene TRBJ2-7; perhaps TRBD1 as D (6 bases). Germline V gives CDR1 SGDLS, CDR2 YYNGEE. The CDR3 loop spans 16 amino acids. Deletions cut 2 bases from V and 2 bases from J, with 17 bases between. CDR3 in amino acids: CASSVKGDTTTYEQYF. The DNA for the CDR3 is TGTGCCAGCAGCGTTAAGGGGGACACCACAACCTACGAGCAGTACTTC.